This record covers a single T cell receptor (beta chain). The sample comes from a study of blood T cell repertoires in COVID-19. Turning to the study itself: The United States, Italy and Spain supplied acute and convalescent COVID-19 samples. Sample material is recorded as cDNA or gDNA derived from T cells, B-cell-depleted T cells, or PBMCs.

Original processing methods: Reference gene primer amplification gave estimated nucleated cell counts. Sequencing used immunoSEQ multiplex PCR; TCRdb keeps in-frame clones, though not all of them. The V and J calls and clone size are taken from that table; D and trimming were inferred from the DNA. In the table there are 15,000 to 20,000 clones, roughly 93% of which are singletons. The CDR3 loop spans 14 amino acids. The V end was cut by 6 bases, the J end by 0 bases, with 10 bases between. Germline-derived CDR1 and CDR2 are SGDLS and YYNGEE. This chain joins TRBV9 and TRBJ2-1, with TRBD1 as a possible D gene (6 bases). This TCR was sampled from a human donor in a cohort sampled during active COVID-19. The sequencing input was peripheral blood. CDR3 amino acids: CASTGHASYNEQFF. CDR3 DNA: TGTGCCAGCACGGGACACGCCTCCTACAATGAGCAGTTCTTC.